Listed below are T cell receptor beta chains from one sample, sequenced in a study of human T cells and chemical hapten exposure. TCRdb analysed the RACE reads with MiXCR anew, one entry per CDR3 protein. The profile covers approximately 74,000 distinct CDR3 sequences, with approximately 29% appearing a single time and over 7.5% taken by the ten largest. Here the sequenced sample was whole blood, taken in connection with sensitization to the hapten diphenylcyclopropenone (DPC). Every receptor here comes from a man between 35 and 55 years old with alopecia areata. Some clones in this sample may be carry-over from other donors' samples. Each CDR3 is given with its conserved first and last residue. Each record gives: V gene, D gene, J gene, CDR3 protein. D genes are given only for firm matches.

TRBV20-1	NA	TRBJ2-4	CSATGLGGQYF
TRBV28	NA	TRBJ2-7	CASTTSRSRRGSYEQYF
TRBV28	TRBD2	TRBJ2-3	CASSFRTSGDRDTQYF
TRBV5-4	NA	TRBJ2-5	CASSPEGVGTQYF
TRBV4-1	TRBD1	TRBJ1-5	CASSKSDRENQPQHF
TRBV7-2	TRBD1	TRBJ2-5	CASSATGGQETQYF
TRBV10-3	NA	TRBJ1-1	CAISYGQGNTEAFF
TRBV29-1	NA	TRBJ1-2	CSVERSGLGGYTF
TRBV28	TRBD2	TRBJ2-7	CASSGWLAGRTVSYEQYF
TRBV6-5	TRBD2	TRBJ2-2	CASSSPSGRSSGELFF
TRBV6-5	TRBD2	TRBJ2-6	CASSYSSGAGANVLTF
TRBV27	NA	TRBJ1-6	CASSIRGIYNSPLHF
TRBV4-3	NA	TRBJ1-2	CASSQDLSKAYGYTF
TRBV5-1	TRBD2	TRBJ2-1	CASSLRLGLDENNEQFF
TRBV7-2	NA	TRBJ2-1	CASRPTLGEQFF
TRBV20-1	TRBD2	TRBJ2-7	CSATPSTSGRGNEQYF
TRBV12-3/TRBV12-4	TRBD1	TRBJ1-1	CASTQQGVGSEAFF
TRBV2	TRBD1	TRBJ1-1	CASSGRGQLNTEAFF
TRBV7-6	NA	TRBJ2-7	CASSLKPPGGGDGQYF
TRBV6-5	NA	TRBJ2-6	CASSISGANVLTF
TRBV6-1	NA	TRBJ2-1	CASSEGVGFSYNEQFF
TRBV9	NA	TRBJ2-7	CASSVQSGAYEQYF
TRBV6-2/TRBV6-3	TRBD2	TRBJ2-4	CASSKPPGSGGAKNIQYF
TRBV5-1	TRBD2	TRBJ2-2	CASSAGLAGVAGELFF
TRBV15	NA	TRBJ1-2	CATSRDGGLYGYTF
TRBV7-9	NA	TRBJ1-3	CASSHEPGLNF
TRBV20-1	NA	TRBJ2-3	CSARLGDTQYF
TRBV7-3	NA	TRBJ2-1	CASSSASGGGEQFF
TRBV5-1	NA	TRBJ1-1	CASSLVPGLGTEAFF
TRBV12-3/TRBV12-4	NA	TRBJ1-1	CASSLEGTNTPSEAFF
TRBV28	TRBD1	TRBJ2-1	CASSSSRGPINEQFF
TRBV27	NA	TRBJ2-3	CASSFRGQHEAQYF
TRBV7-2	NA	TRBJ1-2	CASTLNRDLSGYTF
TRBV18	TRBD1	TRBJ2-7	CASSQDREIGLF
TRBV5-1	NA	TRBJ1-5	CASSLDGQNNQPQHF
TRBV5-4	NA	TRBJ1-3	CASSLNRESSGNTIYF
TRBV28	NA	TRBJ2-1	CASSPVGSEISSYNEQFF
TRBV6-4	NA	TRBJ1-1	CASSDSHGAGTEAFF
TRBV5-4	NA	TRBJ2-3	CASSLRGARTDTQYF
TRBV2	NA	TRBJ2-1	CASSSRGGRDEQFF
TRBV20-1	NA	TRBJ2-3	CSARPRPGTDTQYF
TRBV20-1	TRBD2	TRBJ2-3	CSATLGLAGSRRTDTQYF
TRBV27	TRBD1	TRBJ1-5	CASSQGGLNQPQHF
TRBV29-1	NA	TRBJ2-5	CSTLLGGETQYF
TRBV28	TRBD1	TRBJ2-7	CASSSENRGTYEQYF
TRBV24-1	NA	TRBJ2-1	CATSDPLPGSRKSNEQFF
TRBV5-6	NA	TRBJ2-3	CASSLQDTDTQYF
TRBV28	TRBD2	TRBJ2-7	CASSLSTVSSGRTYEQYF
TRBV11-3	NA	TRBJ2-3	CASSPGADTQYF
TRBV6-5	NA	TRBJ1-5	CASSKDRQPNQPQHF
TRBV11-2	NA	TRBJ2-1	CASSLLGSQTYNEQFF
TRBV6-5	NA	TRBJ2-6	CASSSTWTASGANVLTF
TRBV12-3/TRBV12-4	NA	TRBJ2-7	CASSYRDYEQYF
TRBV29-1	NA	TRBJ1-1	CSVDRGPEAFF
TRBV7-2	NA	TRBJ2-7	CASSLPPFGEQYF
TRBV9	NA	TRBJ2-1	CASSQTWSSYNEQFF